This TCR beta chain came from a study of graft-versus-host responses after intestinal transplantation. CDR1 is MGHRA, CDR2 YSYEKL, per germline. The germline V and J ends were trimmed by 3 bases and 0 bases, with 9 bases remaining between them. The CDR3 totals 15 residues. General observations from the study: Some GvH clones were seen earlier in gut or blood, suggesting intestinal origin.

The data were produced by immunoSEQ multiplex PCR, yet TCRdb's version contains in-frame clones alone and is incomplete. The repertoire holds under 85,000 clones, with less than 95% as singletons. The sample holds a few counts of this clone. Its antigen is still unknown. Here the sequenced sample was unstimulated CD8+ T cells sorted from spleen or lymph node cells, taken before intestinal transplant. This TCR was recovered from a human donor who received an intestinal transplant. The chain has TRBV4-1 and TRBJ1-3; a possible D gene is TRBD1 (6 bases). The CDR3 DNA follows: TGCGCCAGCAGCCAGCCACAGGGCTCTGGAAACACCATATATTTT. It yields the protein CASSQPQGSGNTIYF.